Listed below are T cell receptor beta chains from one sample, sequenced in a study of cytomegalovirus exposure and HLA in healthy donors. This table comes from immunoSEQ multiplex PCR, and its TCRdb copy is limited to in-frame clones, with some not included. The profile shows 130,000 or so clones, just under 80% of them singletons. Sequencing was performed on PBMCs. These receptors all come from a man younger than 40 in good health and CMV-seronegative. CDR3s include the opening cysteine and the closing phenylalanine or tryptophan. The D gene is left open where the match is weak. A row's size may be missing; if present it is once, few, many or a size class.

>NA|TRBV5-5|TRBJ2-3|NA
CASSLASGPTTLEYTDTQYF
TGTGCCAGCAGCTTGGCCTCAGGGCCGACAACCCTTGAATACACAGATACGCAGTATTTT
>NA|TRBV4-1|TRBJ2-2|TRBD2
CASSQFLAGAGGELFF
TGCGCCAGCAGCCAATTTCTAGCGGGAGCCGGCGGGGAGCTGTTTTTT
>NA|TRBV27|TRBJ2-7|NA
CASSSYRDSYEQYF
TGTGCCAGCAGTTCCTACAGGGATTCCTACGAGCAGTACTTC
>few|TRBV5-6|TRBJ2-3|NA
CASSAGTDTQYF
TGTGCCAGCAGCGCGGGGACAGATACGCAGTATTTT
>NA|TRBV5-6|TRBJ2-3|TRBD1
CASSPTGTGKSTDTQYF
TGTGCCAGCAGCCCAACCGGGACAGGGAAAAGCACAGATACGCAGTATTTT
>few|TRBV7-9|TRBJ2-7|NA
CASSLGRGRSYEQYF
TGTGCCAGCAGCTTAGGACGGGGTCGCTCCTACGAGCAGTACTTC
>NA|TRBV2|TRBJ1-6|NA
CASSERAGVGLSPLHF
TGTGCCAGCAGTGAAAGGGCAGGGGTAGGTCTTTCACCCCTCCACTTT
>NA|TRBV20-1|TRBJ2-2|NA
CSATQTGELFF
TGCAGTGCTACACAAACCGGGGAGCTGTTTTTT
>few|TRBV4-3|TRBJ1-3|TRBD1
CASSQAGGASGNTIYF
TGCGCCAGCAGCCAAGCAGGGGGCGCCTCTGGAAACACCATATATTTT
>NA|TRBV4-3|TRBJ2-1|NA
CASSQEGRGQFF
TGCGCCAGCAGCCAAGAAGGGCGGGGCCAGTTCTTC
>NA|TRBV7-2|TRBJ2-3|NA
CASSLDSGTQYF
TGTGCCAGCAGCCTGGACAGTGGCACGCAGTATTTT
>NA|TRBV7-3|TRBJ2-7|TRBD1
CASSLRGQGEQYF
TGTGCCAGCAGCCTTAGGGGGCAGGGCGAGCAGTACTTC
>NA|TRBV7-2|TRBJ2-7|NA
CASSLVGSGAYEQYF
TGTGCCAGCAGCTTAGTAGGTAGCGGCGCCTACGAGCAGTACTTC
>few|TRBV6-1|TRBJ2-5|TRBD2
CAMGLAGGRETQYF
TGTGCCATGGGACTAGCGGGAGGGCGGGAGACCCAGTACTTC
>NA|TRBV18|TRBJ2-2|NA
CASSPVGATGELFF
TGTGCCAGCTCACCGGTAGGGGCTACCGGGGAGCTGTTTTTT
>NA|TRBV13|TRBJ2-7|NA
CASSFYHEQYF
TGCGCCAGCAGCTTTTATCACGAGCAGTACTTC
>NA|TRBV30|TRBJ2-7|NA
CAWSERGYEQYF
TGTGCCTGGAGCGAACGGGGCTACGAGCAGTACTTC
>NA|TRBV7-3|TRBJ2-1|TRBD2
CASSSGGSYNEQFF
TGTGCCAGCAGCTCGGGGGGATCCTACAATGAGCAGTTCTTC
>NA|TRBV30|TRBJ1-2|TRBD1
CAWAGGGYGYTF
TGTGCCTGGGCAGGGGGCGGCTATGGCTACACCTTC
>few|TRBV4-3|TRBJ2-7|NA
CASSQDRGLTYEQYF
TGCGCCAGCAGCCAAGATAGGGGCCTCACCTACGAGCAGTACTTC
>NA|TRBV7-2|TRBJ1-1|NA
CASSLGQINTEAFF
TGTGCCAGCAGCTTAGGGCAGATTAACACTGAAGCTTTCTTT
>NA|TRBV6-5|TRBJ1-1|NA
CASSLGGRTEAFF
TGTGCCAGCAGTCTAGGGGGTAGGACTGAAGCTTTCTTT
>NA|TRBV6-6|TRBJ1-1|NA
CASSSRQGRNTEAFF
TGTGCCAGCAGTTCACGTCAGGGGAGGAACACTGAAGCTTTCTTT
>NA|TRBV2|TRBJ2-3|TRBD2
CASSSASGRVPDTQYF
TGTGCCAGCAGTTCCGCTAGCGGGAGGGTTCCAGATACGCAGTATTTT
>NA|TRBV29-1|TRBJ2-7|TRBD1
CSVTLDRAYEQYF
TGCAGCGTAACCCTTGACAGGGCCTACGAGCAGTACTTC